This T cell receptor beta chain was identified during a study of T-cell reconstitution after alpha-beta-depleted transplantation in children. This clonotype has more than one count but fewer than ten. CDR1 is SGHRS and CDR2 is YFSETQ in the germline V gene. V was trimmed by 0 bases and J by 8 bases, leaving 11 bases between them. The CDR3 spans 14 residues. The TCRbeta library incorporated unique molecular identifiers. From the PCR reads, TCRdb called clonotypes with MiXCR, one entry per CDR3 protein. The repertoire holds approximately 350,000 distinct CDR3 sequences, with approximately 12% as singletons.

The source was PBMCs, collected from the stem cell graft. This sequence joins TRBV5-1 and TRBJ1-4; D unresolved. This TCR came from a human donor who donated a stem cell graft to a child with Fanconi anemia. Here the CDR3 DNA reads TGCGCCAGCAGCTTGGGGCCATTGGGGGAAAAACTGTTTTTT. Protein sequence: CASSLGPLGEKLFF. Supplemented by reference TRBV5-1 and TRBJ1-4, the full variable domain reads KAGVTQTPRYLIKTRGQQVTLSCSPISGHRSVSWYQQTPGQGLQFLFEYFSETQRNKGNFPGRFSGRQFSNSRSEMNVSTLELGDSALYLCASSLGPLGEKLFFGSGTQLSVL.